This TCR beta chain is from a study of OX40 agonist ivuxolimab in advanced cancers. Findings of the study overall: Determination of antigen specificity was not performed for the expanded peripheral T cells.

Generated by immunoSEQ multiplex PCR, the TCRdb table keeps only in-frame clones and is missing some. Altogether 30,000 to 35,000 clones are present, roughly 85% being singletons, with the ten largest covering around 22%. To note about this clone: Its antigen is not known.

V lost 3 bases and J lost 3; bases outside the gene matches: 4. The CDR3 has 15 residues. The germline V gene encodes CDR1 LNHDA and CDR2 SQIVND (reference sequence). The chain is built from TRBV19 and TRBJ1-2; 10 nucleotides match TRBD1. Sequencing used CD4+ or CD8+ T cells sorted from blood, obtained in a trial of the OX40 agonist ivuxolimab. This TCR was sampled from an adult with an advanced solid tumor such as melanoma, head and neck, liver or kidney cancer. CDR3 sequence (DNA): TGTGCCAGTAGTATGGGACAGGGGCTGGACTATGGCTACACCTTC. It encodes CASSMGQGLDYGYTF.